Following are 5 T cell receptor beta chains from one sample sequenced in a study of shared clonotypes between healthy human individuals (dated by TCRdb to 2019 to 2021). Library creation used the immunoSEQ multiplex PCR assay. Imported from immuneACCESS, the table was reduced by TCRdb to in-frame sequences with V and J called. These copies leave out some clones; in studies compared against another copy, an unresolved V gene accounts for under half, and the cause of the remainder is not known. The sample table records around 2,000,000 clones; just under 95% of these occur just once. The leading ten clones occupy approximately 1% of the sample. For the CD8 naive samples, CD45RO-negative cells were positively selected for CCR7, yielding a CD45RA+CCR7+ population from which TemRA cells were excluded. Material: naive CD8+ T cells sorted from blood. The cell subset or site label here, explained by the study, means: CD45RA+CCR7+. These receptors were collected from a man aged 18 to 30 in good health.

This clone was seen only once. The V gene is TRBV2, the J gene TRBJ1-2, with D perhaps matching TRBD1 (5 bases). The CDR3 contains 12 residues. The germline CDR1 and CDR2 sequences are SNHLY and FYNNEI. The V end was cut by 8 bases, the J end by 3 bases, with 10 bases between. CDR3 loop: CASGGLDYGYTF. CDR3 nucleotides: TGTGCCAGCGGGGGACTTGACTATGGCTACACCTTC.

Worth noting for this clone: Within the sample, other DNA sequences also encode this same CDR3. V and J are TRBV19 and TRBJ1-1; D might be TRBD1 (6 bases). This CDR3 region has 14 residues. V lost 5 bases and J 3 bases, leaving 13 bases between the germline ends. In germline, CDR1 is LNHDA, CDR2 SQIVND (reference sequence). This CDR3 is CASSLQGRDTEAFF. Written as DNA, the CDR3 is TGTGCCAGTAGTCTTCAGGGGAGGGACACTGAAGCTTTCTTT.

The chain employs TRBV28 and TRBJ1-5, with D maybe TRBD1 (6 bases). The length of the CDR3 is 15 residues. Trimming removed 5 bases at V and 6 bases at J, with 17 bases between. CDR1 and CDR2 (germline): MDHEN, SYDVKM. The CDR3 DNA reads as TGTGCCAGCAGTCAGGCGGCCATCAGGGGTCAGCCCCAGCATTTT. It specifies CASSQAAIRGQPQHF.

This chain connects TRBV29-1 to TRBJ2-3; 9 bases fit TRBD2. The CDR3 spans 19 residues. Germline lookup yields CDR1 SQVTM and CDR2 ANQGSEA. Germline trimming cut 1 base from V and 2 bases from J; bases unmatched to any gene: 16. CDR3 nucleotides: TGCAGCGTTGAAGTGGGGAAACTACTAGCGGGTGGGTTCACAGATACGCAGTATTTT. Residues: CSVEVGKLLAGGFTDTQYF.

The chain joins TRBV9 to TRBJ2-2; unclear D gene. The CDR3 has 14 residues. V lost 0 bases to trimming and J lost 7 bases, with 10 bases between them. Germline V CDR1 and CDR2: SGDLS, YYNGEE. The CDR3 nucleotides read TGTGCCAGCAGCGTAGACCGCGTTCGCGGGGAGCTGTTTTTT. It is translated as CASSVDRVRGELFF.